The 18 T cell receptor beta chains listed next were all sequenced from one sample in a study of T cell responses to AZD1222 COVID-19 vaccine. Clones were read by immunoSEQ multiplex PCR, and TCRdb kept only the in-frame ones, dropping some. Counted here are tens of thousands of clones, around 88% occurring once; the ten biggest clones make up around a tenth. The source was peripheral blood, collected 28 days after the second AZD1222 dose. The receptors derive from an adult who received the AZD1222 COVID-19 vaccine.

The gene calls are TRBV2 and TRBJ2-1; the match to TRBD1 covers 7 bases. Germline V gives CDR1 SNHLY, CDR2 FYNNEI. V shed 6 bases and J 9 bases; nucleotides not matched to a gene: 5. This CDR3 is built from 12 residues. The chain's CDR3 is CASSAQGTEQFF. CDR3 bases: TGTGCCAGCAGCGCACAGGGGACTGAGCAGTTCTTC.

DNA for the CDR3: TGTGCCAGCAGGTGGGGGACAGGGGCAGATACGCAGTATTTT. Residues: CASRWGTGADTQYF. The rearrangement joins TRBV7-2 to TRBJ2-3, with 10 positions matching TRBD1. With 6 bases clipped from V and 4 bases from J, the junction kept 4 bases outside the gene matches. The CDR3 is 14 amino acids. The V gene's germline CDR1 is SGHTA and CDR2 FQGNSA.

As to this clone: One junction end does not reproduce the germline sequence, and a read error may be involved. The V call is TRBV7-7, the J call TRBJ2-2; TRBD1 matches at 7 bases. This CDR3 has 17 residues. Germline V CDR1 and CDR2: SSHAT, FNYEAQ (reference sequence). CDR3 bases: TGTGCTAGCAGCTTAGTCGACAGGGCAGAGGGGACCGGGGAGCTGTTTTTT. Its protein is CASSLVDRAEGTGELFF. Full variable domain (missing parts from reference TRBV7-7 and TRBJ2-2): GAGVSQSPRYKVTKRGQDVTLRCDPISSHATLYWYQQALGQGPEFLTYFNYEAQPDKSGLPSDRFSAERPEGSISTLTIQRTEQRDSAMYRCASSLVDRAEGTGELFFGEGSRLTVL.

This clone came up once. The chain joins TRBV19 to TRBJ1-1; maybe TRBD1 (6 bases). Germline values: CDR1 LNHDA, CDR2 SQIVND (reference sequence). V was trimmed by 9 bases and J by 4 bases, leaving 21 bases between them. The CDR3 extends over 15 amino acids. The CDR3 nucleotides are TGTGCCAGATCAAAAACCCGGGGGCTGGGCACTGAAGCTTTCTTT. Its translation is CARSKTRGLGTEAFF.

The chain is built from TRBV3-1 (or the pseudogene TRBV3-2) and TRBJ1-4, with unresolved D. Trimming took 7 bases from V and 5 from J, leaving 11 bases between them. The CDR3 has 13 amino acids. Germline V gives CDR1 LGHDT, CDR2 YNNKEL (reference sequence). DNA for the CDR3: TGTGCCAGCACGGGCAGGCTGAATGAAAAACTGTTTTTT. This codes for CASTGRLNEKLFF.

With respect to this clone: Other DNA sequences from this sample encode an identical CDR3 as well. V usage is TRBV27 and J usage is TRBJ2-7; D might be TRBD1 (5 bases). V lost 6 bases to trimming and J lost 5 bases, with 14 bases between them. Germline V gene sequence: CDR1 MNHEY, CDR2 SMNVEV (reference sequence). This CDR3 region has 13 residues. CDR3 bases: TGTGCCAGCAGAGGCAGGGCCTTAGACGAGCAGTACTTC. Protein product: CASRGRALDEQYF.

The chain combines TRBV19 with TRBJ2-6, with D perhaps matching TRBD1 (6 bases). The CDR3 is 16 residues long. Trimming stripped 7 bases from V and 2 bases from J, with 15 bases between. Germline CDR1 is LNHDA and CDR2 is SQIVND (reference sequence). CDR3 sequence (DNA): TGTGCCAGTACCTCACCCAGGGGACCTGGGGCCAACGTCCTGACTTTC. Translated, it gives CASTSPRGPGANVLTF.

CDR3 nucleotide sequence: TGTGCCAGCAGTTACTCTGAGCGGCAGGCATTCATGAACACTGAAGCTTTCTTT. It codes for CASSYSERQAFMNTEAFF. The J gene is TRBJ1-1, the V gene TRBV6-2 or TRBV6-3; D unresolved. Germline V gene data show CDR1 as MNHEY and CDR2 as SVGEGT. The CDR3 extends over 18 amino acids. Trimming removed 0 bases from V and 0 bases from J, with 17 bases in between.

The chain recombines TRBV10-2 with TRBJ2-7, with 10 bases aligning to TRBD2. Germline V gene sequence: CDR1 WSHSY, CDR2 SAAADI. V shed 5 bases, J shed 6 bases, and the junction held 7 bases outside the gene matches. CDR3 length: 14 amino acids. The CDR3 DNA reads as TGCGCCAGCAGTCGGCTAGCGGGGGTCCGCGAGCAGTACTTC. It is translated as CASSRLAGVREQYF.

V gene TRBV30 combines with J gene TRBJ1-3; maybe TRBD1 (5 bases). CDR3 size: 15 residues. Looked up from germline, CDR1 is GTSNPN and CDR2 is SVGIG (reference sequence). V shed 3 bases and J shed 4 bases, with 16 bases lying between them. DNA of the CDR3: TGTGCCTGGAGCCGGGGCGGGGGGTACGGAAACACCATATATTTT. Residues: CAWSRGGGYGNTIYF.

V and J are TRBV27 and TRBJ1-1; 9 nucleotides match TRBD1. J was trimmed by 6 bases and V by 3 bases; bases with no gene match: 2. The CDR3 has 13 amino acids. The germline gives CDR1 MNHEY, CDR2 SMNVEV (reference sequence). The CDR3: CASSFRDRAEAFF. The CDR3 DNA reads TGTGCCAGCAGTTTCCGGGACAGGGCTGAAGCTTTCTTT.

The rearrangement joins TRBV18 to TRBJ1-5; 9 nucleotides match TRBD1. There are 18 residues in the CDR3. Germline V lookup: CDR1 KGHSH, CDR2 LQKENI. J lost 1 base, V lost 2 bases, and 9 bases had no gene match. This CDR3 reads CASSPTQDRGGSNQPQHF. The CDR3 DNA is TGTGCCAGCTCACCAACCCAGGACAGGGGAGGAAGCAATCAGCCCCAGCATTTT.

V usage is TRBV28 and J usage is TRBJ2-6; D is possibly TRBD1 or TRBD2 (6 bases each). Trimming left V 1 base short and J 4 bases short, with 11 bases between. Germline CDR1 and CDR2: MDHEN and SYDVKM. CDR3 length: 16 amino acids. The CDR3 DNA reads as TGTGCCAGCAGTTTATTTGCGGGGACAGGGGCCAACGTCCTGACTTTC. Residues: CASSLFAGTGANVLTF. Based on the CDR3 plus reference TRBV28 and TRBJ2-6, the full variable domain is DVKVTQSSRYLVKRTGEKVFLECVQDMDHENMFWYRQDPGLGLRLIYFSYDVKMKEKGDIPEGYSVSREKKERFSLILESASTNQTSMYLCASSLFAGTGANVLTFGAGSRLTVL.

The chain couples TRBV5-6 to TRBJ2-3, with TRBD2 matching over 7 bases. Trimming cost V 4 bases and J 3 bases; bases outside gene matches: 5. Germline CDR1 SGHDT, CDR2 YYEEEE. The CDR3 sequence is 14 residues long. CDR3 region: CASSALANTDTQYF. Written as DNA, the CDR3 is TGTGCCAGCAGCGCACTAGCGAATACAGATACGCAGTATTTT.

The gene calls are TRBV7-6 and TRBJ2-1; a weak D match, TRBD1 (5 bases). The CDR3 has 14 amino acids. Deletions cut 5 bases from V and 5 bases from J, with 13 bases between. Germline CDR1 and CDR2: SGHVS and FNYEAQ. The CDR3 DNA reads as TGTGCCAGCAGCCGCCACCAAGGGGACAATGAGCAGTTCTTC. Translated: CASSRHQGDNEQFF.

DNA for the CDR3: TGTGCCAGCAGTTACTCGAAGGGGAATTCACCCCTCCACTTT. Translating it yields CASSYSKGNSPLHF. The chain has TRBV6-6 and TRBJ1-6; a weak D match, TRBD1 (5 bases). The ends were cut back, 0 bases at V and 7 bases at J, with 7 bases in the middle. The CDR3 runs 14 residues. Per the germline V gene, CDR1 is MNHNY and CDR2 is SVGAGI (reference sequence).

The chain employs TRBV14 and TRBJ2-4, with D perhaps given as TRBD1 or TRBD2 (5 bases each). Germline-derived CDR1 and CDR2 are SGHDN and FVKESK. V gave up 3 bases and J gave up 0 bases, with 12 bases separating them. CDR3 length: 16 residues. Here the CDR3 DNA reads TGTGCCAGCAGCCAGTTGGGGGATATAGCCAAAAACATTCAGTACTTC. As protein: CASSQLGDIAKNIQYF.

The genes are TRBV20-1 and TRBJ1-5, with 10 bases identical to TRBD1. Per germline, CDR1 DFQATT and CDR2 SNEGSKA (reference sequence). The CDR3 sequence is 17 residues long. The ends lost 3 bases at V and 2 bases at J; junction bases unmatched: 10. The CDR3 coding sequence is TGCAGTGCTAGTTCGACAGGGGGCGGGGCACGCAATCAGCCCCAGCATTTT. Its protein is CSASSTGGGARNQPQHF.